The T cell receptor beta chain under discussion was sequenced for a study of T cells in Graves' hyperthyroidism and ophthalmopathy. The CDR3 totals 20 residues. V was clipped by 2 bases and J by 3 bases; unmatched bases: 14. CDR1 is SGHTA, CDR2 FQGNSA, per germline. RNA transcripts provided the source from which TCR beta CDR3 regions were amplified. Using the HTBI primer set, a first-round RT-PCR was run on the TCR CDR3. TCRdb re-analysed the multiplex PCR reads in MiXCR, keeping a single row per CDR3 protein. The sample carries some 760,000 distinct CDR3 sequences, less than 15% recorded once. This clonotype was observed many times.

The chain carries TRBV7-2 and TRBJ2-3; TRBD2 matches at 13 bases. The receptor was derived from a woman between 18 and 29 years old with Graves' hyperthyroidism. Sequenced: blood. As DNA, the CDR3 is TGTGCCAGCAGCTTAACTACCCCTCATCTACTAGCGGGAGGGACAGATACGCAGTATTTT. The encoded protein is CASSLTTPHLLAGGTDTQYF.